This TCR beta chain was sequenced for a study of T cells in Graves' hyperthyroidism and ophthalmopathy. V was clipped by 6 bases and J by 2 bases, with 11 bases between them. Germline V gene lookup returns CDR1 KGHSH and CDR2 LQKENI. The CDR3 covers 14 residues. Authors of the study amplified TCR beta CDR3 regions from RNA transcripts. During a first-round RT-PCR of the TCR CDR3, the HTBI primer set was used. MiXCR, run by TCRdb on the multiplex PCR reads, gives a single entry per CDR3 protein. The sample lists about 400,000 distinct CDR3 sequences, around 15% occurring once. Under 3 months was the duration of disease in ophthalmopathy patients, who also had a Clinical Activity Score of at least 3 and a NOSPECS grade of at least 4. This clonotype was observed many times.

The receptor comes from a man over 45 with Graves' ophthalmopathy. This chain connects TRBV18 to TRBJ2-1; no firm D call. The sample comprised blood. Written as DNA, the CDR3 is TGTGCCAGCTCGCCGCTGGGTACCTACAATGAGCAGTTCTTC. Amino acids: CASSPLGTYNEQFF.